Each of the 25 T cell receptor beta chains below was sequenced from the same sample in a study of T cell responses to AZD1222 COVID-19 vaccine. Some clones are missing from TCRdb's copy, which holds only in-frame ones; the method was immunoSEQ multiplex PCR. The sample lists roughly 150,000 clones; about nine tenths were seen once. The input for sequencing was peripheral blood, taken 28 days after the second AZD1222 dose. Receptors were obtained from an adult who received the AZD1222 COVID-19 vaccine.

V usage is TRBV1 and J usage is TRBJ1-6; TRBD1 is the table's D call and was not checked against the DNA. TRBV1 is given as a pseudogene. The length of the CDR3 is 15 residues. The CDR3 DNA sequence: TGCACCAGCAGCCAAGTCGACAGGGGTGGCTCACCCCTCCACTTT. This sequence encodes CTSSQVDRGGSPLHF.

The gene calls are TRBV9 and TRBJ2-1, with 10 bases aligning to TRBD2. Looked up from germline, CDR1 is SGDLS and CDR2 is YYNGEE. Trimming at V came to 0 bases and at J to 9 bases, leaving 3 bases not matched to a gene. The CDR3 extends over 14 amino acids. CDR3 residues: CASSVDGTSAEQFF. CDR3 nucleotides: TGTGCCAGCAGCGTAGACGGGACTAGCGCTGAGCAGTTCTTC.

V and J are TRBV15 and TRBJ2-3, with D perhaps matching TRBD1 (6 bases). The CDR3 spans 16 residues. Germline V gene data show CDR1 as LNHNV and CDR2 as YYDKDF (reference sequence). V lost 3 bases and J lost 7, with 20 bases in between. The CDR3 loop is CATSSLDRTRVNTQYF. The DNA for the CDR3 is TGTGCCACCAGCAGCCTTGACAGGACTCGAGTGAATACGCAGTATTTT.

This chain links TRBV9 with TRBJ1-1; D perhaps matches TRBD1 (6 bases). CDR3 length: 15 residues. V lost 2 bases and J 4 bases, leaving 15 bases between the germline ends. From germline, CDR1 is SGDLS and CDR2 YYNGEE. The CDR3 protein is CASSVEATGTTEAFF. The CDR3 region has the DNA TGTGCCAGCAGCGTCGAGGCAACAGGGACCACTGAAGCTTTCTTT.

This clone was counted a few times. This rearrangement joins TRBV6-5 to TRBJ1-6, with 8 positions matching TRBD1. This CDR3 is 15 amino acids long. V lost 6 bases and J lost 8; bases outside the gene matches: 9. Germline CDR1 MNHEY, CDR2 SVGAGI. The CDR3 is CASRSGTGDYSPLHF. CDR3 DNA sequence: TGTGCCAGCAGATCCGGGACAGGAGATTATTCACCCCTCCACTTT.

The chain recombines TRBV7-9 with TRBJ1-2, with 7 bases identical to TRBD1. Looked up from germline, CDR1 is SEHNR and CDR2 is FQNEAQ (reference sequence). J gave up 4 bases and V 7 bases, and 9 bases lay outside the gene matches. The CDR3 extends over 14 amino acids. CDR3 protein: CASTILRQGYGYTF. The CDR3 DNA reads TGTGCCAGCACCATTCTTCGACAGGGCTATGGCTACACCTTC.

This chain links TRBV18 with TRBJ2-6; D perhaps matches TRBD1 (5 bases). The CDR3 consists of 20 residues. Germline-derived CDR1 and CDR2 are KGHSH and LQKENI. V gave up 3 bases and J gave up 0 bases, with 21 bases separating them. In DNA, the CDR3 is TGTGCCAGCTCACCTTTCTCGGTGCAGGGATCGGTCTCTGGGGCCAACGTCCTGACTTTC. Translation: CASSPFSVQGSVSGANVLTF.

The chain has TRBV2 and TRBJ2-1; no clear D. The ends were cut back, 5 bases at V and 1 base at J, with 9 bases in the middle. The CDR3 length is 14 residues. Germline V gives CDR1 SNHLY, CDR2 FYNNEI. The CDR3 bases are TGTGCCAGCAGTCCGGCTCGATCCTACAATGAGCAGTTCTTC. This encodes CASSPARSYNEQFF.

This sequence joins TRBV5-6 and TRBJ1-5; no clear D. V lost 4 bases and J lost 7, with 12 bases in between. Germline CDR1 is SGHDT and CDR2 is YYEEEE. The CDR3 is 13 residues long. This CDR3 is CASSPGSGQPQHF. In DNA form, the CDR3 reads TGTGCCAGCAGCCCCGGATCGGGCCAGCCCCAGCATTTT.

The gene calls are TRBV30 and TRBJ1-2; TRBD1 matches 8 bases. Looked up from germline, CDR1 is GTSNPN and CDR2 is SVGIG (reference sequence). The CDR3 has 15 residues. J gave up 7 bases and V 3 bases, and 13 bases lay outside the gene matches. CDR3 protein: CAWRNLDRVGRGYTF. For the CDR3, the DNA is TGTGCCTGGAGGAATTTGGACAGGGTCGGGCGTGGCTACACCTTC.

The chain is built from TRBV3-1 (or the pseudogene TRBV3-2) and TRBJ1-1, with D possibly TRBD1 on 6 matching bases. CDR3 length: 15 residues. Trimming took 2 bases from V and 1 from J, leaving 11 bases between them. Germline lookup yields CDR1 LGHDT and CDR2 YNNKEL (reference sequence). CDR3 sequence (DNA): TGTGCCAGCAGCCAACGGGGGCAGGGGAACACTGAAGCTTTCTTT. This codes for CASSQRGQGNTEAFF.

The rearrangement links TRBV10-3 to TRBJ1-6; 10 positions match TRBD1. Germline CDR1 is ENHRY and CDR2 is SYGVKD. The CDR3 loop spans 13 amino acids. Trimming cost V 6 bases and J 10 bases; bases outside gene matches: 3. CDR3 residues: CAIRGQGESPLHF. In DNA, the CDR3 is TGTGCCATCAGAGGACAGGGGGAGTCACCCCTCCACTTT.

The V call is TRBV6-5, the J call TRBJ2-6; D may be TRBD2 (5 bases). Trimming removed 1 base from V and 4 bases from J, with 11 bases in between. Germline V gene lookup returns CDR1 MNHEY and CDR2 SVGAGI. This CDR3 contains 16 residues. CDR3 sequence reads: CASSYWEPAGANVLTF. As DNA, the CDR3 is TGTGCCAGCAGTTACTGGGAGCCCGCAGGGGCCAACGTCCTGACTTTC.

The V call is TRBV7-9, the J call TRBJ1-3; D gene uncertain. This CDR3 spans 14 amino acids. Germline CDR1 reads SEHNR; CDR2 reads FQNEAQ (reference sequence). V was pared by 1 base and J by 4 bases, with 8 bases between. This CDR3 is CASSLGHFGNTIYF. CDR3 DNA: TGTGCCAGCAGCTTAGGTCACTTCGGAAACACCATATATTTT. The full variable domain, in which reference TRBV7-9 and TRBJ1-3 provide the parts outside the CDR3, is DTGVSQNPRHKITKRGQNVTFRCDPISEHNRLYWYRQTLGQGPEFLTYFQNEAQLEKSRLLSDRFSAERPKGSFSTLEIQRTEQGDSAMYLCASSLGHFGNTIYFGEGSWLTVV.

The chain recombines TRBV6-2 or TRBV6-3 with TRBJ2-3, with D tentatively TRBD2 (6 bases). The V and J ends lost 2 bases and 2 bases respectively, with 14 bases between them. The germline V gene encodes CDR1 MNHEY and CDR2 SVGEGT. The CDR3 runs to 16 residues. The CDR3 DNA sequence: TGTGCCAGCAGTTACGAGGCTAGCGAGGCCACAGATACGCAGTATTTT. Encoded protein: CASSYEASEATDTQYF.

This rearrangement joins TRBV11-2 to TRBJ2-4; D is perhaps TRBD1 or TRBD2 (5 bases each). CDR1 is SGHAT, CDR2 FQNNGV, per germline. This CDR3 contains 17 residues. Trimming pared 6 bases from V and 0 bases from J, leaving 18 bases between. For the CDR3, the DNA is TGTGCCAGCAGGTCCCAAAAGGGGACCCTAGCCAAAAACATTCAGTACTTC. It encodes CASRSQKGTLAKNIQYF.

In this sample, this clone turned up a few times. The rearrangement links TRBV3-1 (or the pseudogene TRBV3-2) to TRBJ2-2; D might be TRBD2 (6 bases). Germline values: CDR1 LGHDT, CDR2 YNNKEL (reference sequence). CDR3 length: 13 amino acids. The ends were cut back, 6 bases at V and 6 bases at J, with 11 bases in the middle. For the CDR3, the DNA is TGTGCCAGCAGTCGGACTAACGCCGGGGAGCTGTTTTTT. Its protein is CASSRTNAGELFF.

The V call is TRBV7-3, the J call TRBJ1-1; a possible D gene is TRBD1 (5 bases). Trimming stripped 3 bases from V and 6 bases from J, with 11 bases between. Germline V CDR1 and CDR2: SGHTA, FQGTGA. This CDR3 has 13 residues. DNA for the CDR3: TGTGCCAGCAGCTTTCAGGGTCGCGCTGAAGCTTTCTTT. Encoded protein: CASSFQGRAEAFF.

This chain joins TRBV27 and TRBJ1-1; D call uncertain. With 4 bases removed from V and 0 bases from J, the gap between germline ends came to 12 bases. The CDR3 has 15 amino acids. Germline V gene sequence: CDR1 MNHEY, CDR2 SMNVEV (reference sequence). CDR3 nucleotide sequence: TGTGCCAGCAGTTCCTCGGCAGGATTGAACACTGAAGCTTTCTTT. It codes for CASSSSAGLNTEAFF.

This clone was found once. The chain's CDR3 is CASSPQGADTEAFF. CDR3 DNA: TGTGCCAGCAGCCCCCAGGGGGCGGACACTGAAGCTTTCTTT. The chain joins TRBV7-3 to TRBJ1-1; 8 nucleotides match TRBD1. The CDR3 runs to 14 residues. The ends lost 5 bases at V and 3 bases at J; junction bases unmatched: 5. Germline loops: CDR1 SGHTA, CDR2 FQGTGA.

This clone has a single count. The V gene is TRBV7-9, the J gene TRBJ1-2; 9 nucleotides line up with TRBD1. The CDR3 runs 13 residues. V lost 5 bases to trimming and J lost 5 bases; unmatched junction nucleotides: 3. Per the germline V gene, CDR1 is SEHNR and CDR2 is FQNEAQ (reference sequence). DNA for the CDR3: TGTGCCAGCAGCCCAGGGACAGGGTATGGCTACACCTTC. Residues: CASSPGTGYGYTF.

V usage is TRBV19 and J usage is TRBJ1-2, with TRBD1 identical over 10 bases. Germline loops: CDR1 LNHDA, CDR2 SQIVND (reference sequence). J lost 8 bases, V lost 5 bases, and 11 bases had no gene match. The CDR3 length is 15 residues. CDR3 DNA: TGTGCCAGTAGTCCGTGGGACAGGGGATCAGTCGGCTACACCTTC. Residues: CASSPWDRGSVGYTF.

This clone was seen just once. The chain uses TRBV28 and TRBJ2-3; 9 bases align to TRBD2. CDR3 length: 15 residues. Germline CDR1 reads MDHEN; CDR2 reads SYDVKM. V was clipped by 4 bases and J by 2 bases; unmatched bases: 4. The chain's CDR3 is CASSSLAGHTDTQYF. The CDR3 region has the DNA TGTGCCAGCAGTTCACTAGCGGGCCACACAGATACGCAGTATTTT.

The chain joins TRBV7-3 to TRBJ1-1; D might be TRBD1 (5 bases). Per the germline V gene, CDR1 is SGHTA and CDR2 is FQGTGA. With 6 bases removed from V and 2 bases from J, the gap between germline ends came to 13 bases. This CDR3 is 14 amino acids long. CDR3 protein: CASSRAGINTEAFF. CDR3 DNA sequence: TGTGCCAGCAGTCGGGCAGGGATCAACACTGAAGCTTTCTTT.

CDR3 in DNA: TGTGCCAGCAGTTACTCGAGGTCCGGATTATATGGCTACACCTTC. Protein: CASSYSRSGLYGYTF. This chain joins TRBV6-5 and TRBJ1-2, with unresolved D. The germline V gene encodes CDR1 MNHEY and CDR2 SVGAGI. V was trimmed by 0 bases and J by 5 bases, leaving 13 bases between them. This CDR3 contains 15 residues.